What follows describes a single T cell receptor beta chain. The data originate from a study of cytomegalovirus exposure and HLA in healthy donors. Primers: 60 Vbeta forward and 13 Jbeta reverse. TCRdb's copy holds only in-frame clones and misses some; the assay was immunoSEQ multiplex PCR. The sample holds around 59,000 clones; around 80% are singletons and the top ten take around 4.2%. Germline V lookup: CDR1 SGHAT, CDR2 FQNNGV. The V end lost 2 bases, the J end lost 2 bases, and 10 bases lay between the germline ends. This CDR3 comprises 14 residues. Specimen: PBMCs. The V gene is TRBV11-2, the J gene TRBJ2-7; no firm D call. The clonotype originates from a woman in her forties in good health and CMV-seronegative. This CDR3 reads CASSLSQVPYEQYF. The DNA for the CDR3 is TGTGCCAGCAGCTTATCTCAGGTCCCCTACGAGCAGTACTTC.